A selection of T cell receptor beta chains follows, all from one sample in a study of T cells in Graves' hyperthyroidism and ophthalmopathy. TCRdb re-analysed the multiplex PCR reads in MiXCR, keeping a single row per CDR3 protein. The sample yields about 410,000 distinct CDR3 sequences, approximately 14% seen once. The sequenced sample consisted of blood. The receptors here all came from a woman in her thirties with Graves' ophthalmopathy. The CDR3 runs from the conserved cysteine through the conserved F or W. D genes are given only for firm matches. A clone size is listed for some rows: how often the clone was seen (once, few, many), or a class if it is expanded.

size: many
V: TRBV28
D: NA
J: TRBJ1-2
CDR3: CASSFPPEGPWYGYTF
DNA: TGTGCCAGCAGTTTCCCCCCCGAGGGGCCTTGGTATGGCTACACCTTC

size: NA
V: TRBV6-1
D: TRBD1
J: TRBJ1-3
CDR3: CASSEVWGQGNTIYF
DNA: TGTGCCAGCAGTGAAGTTTGGGGACAGGGGAACACCATATATTTT

size: NA
V: TRBV19
D: NA
J: TRBJ2-1
CDR3: CASSPIGPAGNNEQFF
DNA: TGTGCCAGTAGTCCCATAGGGCCGGCAGGGAACAATGAGCAGTTCTTC

size: few
V: TRBV10-3
D: TRBD1
J: TRBJ1-6
CDR3: CAISHETGVNSPLHF
DNA: TGTGCCATCAGTCATGAAACAGGGGTAAATTCACCCCTCCACTTT

size: many
V: TRBV6-1
D: NA
J: TRBJ1-1
CDR3: CASSHRDRTEAFF
DNA: TGTGCCAGCAGTCACAGGGATCGCACTGAAGCTTTCTTT

size: many
V: TRBV20-1
D: TRBD1
J: TRBJ2-7
CDR3: CSAPHGTVSSYEQYF
DNA: TGCAGTGCCCCCCATGGGACAGTTAGCTCCTACGAGCAGTACTTC

size: NA
V: TRBV10-3
D: TRBD2
J: TRBJ2-1
CDR3: CAIRPPRGGGSSYNEQFF
DNA: TGTGCCATCAGACCACCACGGGGTGGCGGGAGCTCCTACAATGAGCAGTTCTTC

size: NA
V: TRBV20-1
D: TRBD2
J: TRBJ2-3
CDR3: CSARTSGGAGDTQYF
DNA: TGCAGTGCTAGAACAAGCGGGGGGGCCGGAGATACGCAGTATTTT

size: NA
V: TRBV7-8
D: NA
J: TRBJ1-3
CDR3: CASSPLRDTRIKAGNTIYF
DNA: TGTGCCAGCAGCCCCCTCCGGGACACCCGGATTAAGGCTGGAAACACCATATATTTT

size: many
V: TRBV6-1
D: TRBD2
J: TRBJ2-5
CDR3: CASRLAGGYETQYF
DNA: TGTGCCAGTAGGTTAGCGGGGGGCTACGAGACCCAGTACTTC

size: NA
V: TRBV20-1
D: NA
J: TRBJ2-5
CDR3: CSARDGRGRETQYF
DNA: TGCAGTGCTAGAGATGGCAGGGGTCGGGAGACCCAGTACTTC

size: NA
V: TRBV12-3/TRBV12-4
D: NA
J: TRBJ1-3
CDR3: CASSLGGLTAGNTIYF
DNA: TGTGCCAGCAGTTTAGGGGGGCTAACAGCCGGAAACACCATATATTTT

size: NA
V: TRBV6-2/TRBV6-3
D: TRBD2
J: TRBJ2-2
CDR3: CASKGLAASPSTGELFF
DNA: TGTGCCAGCAAAGGACTAGCGGCCAGTCCAAGTACCGGGGAGCTGTTTTTT

size: NA
V: TRBV15
D: NA
J: TRBJ2-1
CDR3: CATSRTERSSYNEQFF
DNA: TGTGCCACCAGCAGAACGGAGCGCTCATCCTACAATGAGCAGTTCTTC

size: many
V: TRBV6-1
D: TRBD1
J: TRBJ1-5
CDR3: CASRLDRGIHQPQHF
DNA: TGTGCCAGCAGGCTGGACAGGGGTATCCATCAGCCCCAGCATTTT

size: many
V: TRBV7-6
D: NA
J: TRBJ2-7
CDR3: CASSLGADYEQYF
DNA: TGTGCCAGCAGCTTAGGCGCAGACTACGAGCAGTACTTC

size: many
V: TRBV3-1
D: TRBD1
J: TRBJ2-3
CDR3: CASSQDRRTGSTDTQYF
DNA: TGTGCCAGCAGCCAAGATCGAAGGACAGGAAGCACAGATACGCAGTATTTT

size: few
V: TRBV7-3
D: TRBD2
J: TRBJ2-3
CDR3: CASSALAGGPDTQYF
DNA: TGTGCCAGCAGCGCTCTAGCGGGGGGGCCGGATACGCAGTATTTT

size: few
V: TRBV6-2/TRBV6-3
D: TRBD2
J: TRBJ2-2
CDR3: CASSPSRGENTGELFF
DNA: TGTGCCAGCAGTCCCTCGCGGGGGGAGAACACCGGGGAGCTGTTTTTT

size: many
V: TRBV7-9
D: NA
J: TRBJ2-3
CDR3: CASSSDRDRELAGRSNTQYF
DNA: TGTGCCAGCAGCTCAGACCGGGACAGGGAACTAGCGGGAAGATCAAATACGCAGTATTTT

size: NA
V: TRBV9
D: NA
J: TRBJ1-3
CDR3: CASSVQFGSGNTIYF
DNA: TGTGCCAGCAGCGTTCAATTTGGGTCTGGAAACACCATATATTTT

size: many
V: TRBV28
D: NA
J: TRBJ2-5
CDR3: CASSESMGQETQYF
DNA: TGTGCCAGCAGTGAATCGATGGGCCAAGAGACCCAGTACTTC

size: few
V: TRBV29-1
D: NA
J: TRBJ2-1
CDR3: CSVGRVGGNEQFF
DNA: TGCAGCGTTGGGAGGGTCGGGGGCAATGAGCAGTTCTTC

size: many
V: TRBV7-9
D: TRBD1
J: TRBJ2-5
CDR3: CASSYPGQVGLGETQYF
DNA: TGTGCCAGCAGCTACCCGGGACAGGTTGGGCTAGGAGAGACCCAGTACTTC

size: many
V: TRBV28
D: TRBD1
J: TRBJ1-6
CDR3: CASSGDRATYNSPLHF
DNA: TGTGCCAGCAGCGGCGACAGGGCGACCTATAATTCACCCCTCCACTTT

size: NA
V: TRBV10-3
D: NA
J: TRBJ2-7
CDR3: CAISNQYEQYF
DNA: TGTGCCATCAGTAATCAATACGAGCAGTACTTC

size: many
V: TRBV2
D: NA
J: TRBJ1-4
CDR3: CASSEHRLFEKLFF
DNA: TGTGCCAGCAGTGAACATCGTCTCTTCGAAAAACTGTTTTTT

size: many
V: TRBV24-1
D: TRBD1
J: TRBJ1-5
CDR3: CATSQGANSNQPQHF
DNA: TGTGCCACCAGCCAGGGGGCGAATAGCAATCAGCCCCAGCATTTT

size: many
V: TRBV3-1
D: NA
J: TRBJ1-2
CDR3: CASSQRPGAGKPNYGYTF
DNA: TGTGCCAGCAGCCAACGACCGGGGGCGGGAAAACCTAACTATGGCTACACCTTC

size: many
V: TRBV28
D: NA
J: TRBJ1-2
CDR3: CASSSAFHRRDSSGYTF
DNA: TGTGCCAGCAGTTCAGCTTTTCACCGGCGCGATTCCAGTGGCTACACCTTC

size: NA
V: TRBV20-1
D: TRBD2
J: TRBJ2-3
CDR3: CSARDMSGGFTDTQYF
DNA: TGCAGTGCTAGGGACATGAGCGGGGGGTTCACAGATACGCAGTATTTT

size: many
V: TRBV6-1
D: TRBD1
J: TRBJ2-5
CDR3: CASSPTGGLETQYF
DNA: TGTGCCAGCAGTCCGACAGGGGGCCTCGAGACCCAGTACTTC

size: many
V: TRBV6-6
D: NA
J: TRBJ2-1
CDR3: CASSYEPSLSSATYNEQFF
DNA: TGTGCCAGCAGTTACGAACCGTCTCTCTCTAGCGCCACCTACAATGAGCAGTTCTTC

size: many
V: TRBV28
D: NA
J: TRBJ1-1
CDR3: CASRVGTNTEAFF
DNA: TGTGCCAGCAGGGTAGGCACAAACACTGAAGCTTTCTTT

size: NA
V: TRBV5-8
D: NA
J: TRBJ1-6
CDR3: CASRGNNSPLHF
DNA: TGTGCCAGCAGGGGCAACAATTCACCCCTCCACTTT

size: few
V: TRBV24-1
D: TRBD2
J: TRBJ2-3
CDR3: CATSDFVEVGGANPSTDTQYF
DNA: TGTGCCACCAGTGATTTTGTGGAGGTCGGGGGGGCAAACCCTAGCACAGATACGCAGTATTTT

size: many
V: TRBV12-3/TRBV12-4
D: TRBD1
J: TRBJ1-5
CDR3: CASSPRTGGNQPQHF
DNA: TGTGCCAGCAGCCCTAGGACAGGAGGCAATCAGCCCCAGCATTTT

size: many
V: TRBV11-2
D: TRBD1
J: TRBJ2-4
CDR3: CASSLGQGAENIQYF
DNA: TGTGCCAGCAGCTTAGGACAGGGGGCTGAAAACATTCAGTACTTC

size: many
V: TRBV12-3/TRBV12-4
D: TRBD1
J: TRBJ2-5
CDR3: CASSPLTGANQETQYF
DNA: TGTGCCAGCAGTCCCCTGACAGGGGCCAACCAAGAGACCCAGTACTTC

size: many
V: TRBV12-3/TRBV12-4
D: NA
J: TRBJ2-3
CDR3: CASRVGRGWPDTQYF
DNA: TGTGCCAGCCGCGTCGGCAGGGGATGGCCAGATACGCAGTATTTT

size: NA
V: TRBV5-6
D: NA
J: TRBJ2-6
CDR3: CASSLARGANVLTF
DNA: TGTGCCAGCAGCCTCGCGAGGGGGGCCAACGTCCTGACTTTC

size: NA
V: TRBV2
D: TRBD2
J: TRBJ2-1
CDR3: CASSGTSGLANEQFF
DNA: TGTGCCAGCAGTGGAACTTCGGGACTAGCAAATGAGCAGTTCTTC

size: NA
V: TRBV6-1
D: NA
J: TRBJ2-3
CDR3: CASGQGADTQYF
DNA: TGTGCCAGCGGCCAGGGTGCCGATACGCAGTATTTT

size: many
V: TRBV20-1
D: TRBD1
J: TRBJ1-3
CDR3: CSASKRDSSGNTIYF
DNA: TGCAGTGCTAGTAAACGGGACAGCTCTGGAAACACCATATATTTT

size: many
V: TRBV7-6
D: NA
J: TRBJ2-5
CDR3: CASSLRLSGGETQYF
DNA: TGTGCCAGCAGCCTCAGACTCAGTGGAGGAGAGACCCAGTACTTC

size: few
V: TRBV19
D: TRBD2
J: TRBJ2-3
CDR3: CASSYYGGASTDTQYF
DNA: TGTGCCAGTAGCTACTACGGGGGGGCGAGCACAGATACGCAGTATTTT

size: NA
V: TRBV18
D: NA
J: TRBJ2-5
CDR3: CASSPLPGAEETQYF
DNA: TGTGCCAGCTCACCGCTACCCGGGGCAGAAGAGACCCAGTACTTC

size: NA
V: TRBV28
D: TRBD1
J: TRBJ2-5
CDR3: CASSCAQGKTGETQYF
DNA: TGTGCCAGCAGCTGTGCACAGGGGAAGACTGGAGAGACCCAGTACTTC

size: few
V: TRBV29-1
D: TRBD1
J: TRBJ2-7
CDR3: CSVEARDRPNYEQYF
DNA: TGCAGCGTTGAGGCCCGGGACAGACCCAACTACGAGCAGTACTTC

size: few
V: TRBV4-1
D: NA
J: TRBJ1-2
CDR3: CASTSLRGDHGYTF
DNA: TGCGCCAGCACCTCTCTACGGGGGGACCATGGCTACACCTTC

size: many
V: TRBV2
D: NA
J: TRBJ2-2
CDR3: CASPGPVRGTGELFF
DNA: TGTGCCAGCCCGGGACCGGTGAGGGGCACCGGGGAGCTGTTTTTT

size: few
V: TRBV7-9
D: NA
J: TRBJ2-2
CDR3: CASSSLRPHPSGELFF
DNA: TGTGCCAGCAGCTCACTCAGACCTCATCCTAGCGGGGAGCTGTTTTTT

size: many
V: TRBV5-1
D: NA
J: TRBJ1-4
CDR3: CASSLVGRTATNEELFF
DNA: TGCGCCAGCAGCTTGGTTGGCAGAACTGCAACTAATGAAGAACTGTTTTTT